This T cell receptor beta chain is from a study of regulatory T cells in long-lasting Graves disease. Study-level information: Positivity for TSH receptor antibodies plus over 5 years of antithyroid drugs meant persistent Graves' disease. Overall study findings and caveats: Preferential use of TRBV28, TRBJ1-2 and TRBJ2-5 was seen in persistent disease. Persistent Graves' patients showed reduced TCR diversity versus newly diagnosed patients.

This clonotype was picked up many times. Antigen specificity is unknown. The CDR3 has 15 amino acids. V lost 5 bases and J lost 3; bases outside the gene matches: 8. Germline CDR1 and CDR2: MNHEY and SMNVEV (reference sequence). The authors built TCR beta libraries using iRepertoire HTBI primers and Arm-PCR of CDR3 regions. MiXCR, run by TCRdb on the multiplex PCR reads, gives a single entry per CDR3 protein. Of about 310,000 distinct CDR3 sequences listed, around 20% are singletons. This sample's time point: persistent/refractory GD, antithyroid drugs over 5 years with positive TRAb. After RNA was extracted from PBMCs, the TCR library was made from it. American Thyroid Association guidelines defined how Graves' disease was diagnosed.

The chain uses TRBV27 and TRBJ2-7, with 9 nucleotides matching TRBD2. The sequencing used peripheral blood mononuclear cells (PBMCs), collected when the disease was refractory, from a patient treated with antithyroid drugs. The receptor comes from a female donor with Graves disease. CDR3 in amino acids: CASSPLAGAGYEQYF. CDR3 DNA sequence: TGTGCCAGCAGTCCGTTAGCGGGAGCGGGCTACGAGCAGTACTTC.